The 4 T cell receptor beta chains presented below share a single source sample, sequenced in a study of T cells after yellow fever vaccination. One entry per CDR3 protein results from TCRdb running MiXCR on the 5' RACE reads. This table has some 300,000 distinct CDR3 sequences, around 3.6% appearing once. This material consisted of PBMCs, taken on the day of the yellow fever booster vaccination. These receptors were collected from a man younger than 35 who received the YFV17D yellow fever vaccine.

The chain combines TRBV28 with TRBJ1-5; D not certain. Germline lookup yields CDR1 MDHEN and CDR2 SYDVKM. The length of the CDR3 is 14 residues. V was cut by 8 bases and J by 4 bases, with 15 bases left in between. CDR3 region: CASRRVTGNQPQHF. CDR3 DNA sequence: TGTGCCAGCCGAAGAGTGACGGGGAATCAGCCCCAGCATTTT.

This clonotype appeared a few times. This CDR3 reads CASSFLGGEQYV. The CDR3 DNA is TGTGCCAGCAGTTTTTTAGGTGGCGAGCAGTACGTC. The chain recombines TRBV12-3 or TRBV12-4 with TRBJ2-7; no firm D call. This CDR3 has 12 residues. V was clipped by 3 bases and J by 6 bases, with 9 bases between them.

At least ten counts were recorded for this clonotype. V is TRBV27 and J is TRBJ2-7; perhaps D is TRBD1 or TRBD2 (5 bases each). Trimming left V 4 bases short and J 2 bases short, with 12 bases between. The length of the CDR3 is 14 residues. The V gene's germline CDR1 is MNHEY and CDR2 SMNVEV (reference sequence). The CDR3 here is CASSWGTGPYEQYF. CDR3 DNA sequence: TGTGCCAGCAGTTGGGGGACGGGCCCCTACGAGCAGTACTTC.

The sample holds many counts of this clonotype. This chain links TRBV6-5 with TRBJ2-2; unclear D gene. The CDR3 consists of 15 residues. Looked up from germline, CDR1 is MNHEY and CDR2 is SVGAGI. The V end was cut by 2 bases, the J end by 4 bases, with 11 bases between. The CDR3 nucleotides read TGTGCCAGCAGTTACCTCGGTAGTAGCACCGGGGAGCTGTTTTTT. This translates into CASSYLGSSTGELFF.